A selection of T cell receptor beta chains follows, all from one sample in a study of molecular identifiers for immune sequencing clone quantification. TCRdb re-derived calls from the PCR reads in MiXCR, one entry per CDR3 protein. The table lists over 600,000 distinct CDR3 sequences, about 20% of them singletons. Sequenced sample: naive CD8+ T cells from blood, with Jurkat cell RNA spiked in. Receptors were obtained from a human donor in good health. Some libraries in this study had Jurkat cell RNA spiked in. Both conserved end residues are part of each CDR3. Fields, in order: clone size, V gene, J gene, D gene, CDR3 DNA, CDR3 protein. The D gene is left open where the match is weak. Clone size, where shown, is once, few, many, or a class for clones that have expanded.

clone size: NA; V gene: TRBV6-5; J gene: TRBJ2-3; D gene: TRBD2; CDR3 DNA: TGTGCCAGCAGTTATTTTAGCGGGGGTCTTACAGATACGCAGTATTTT; CDR3 protein: CASSYFSGGLTDTQYF
clone size: NA; V gene: TRBV9; J gene: TRBJ2-1; D gene: NA; CDR3 DNA: TGTGCCAGCAGCGTAGCGGGACTCCTATACAATGAGCAGTTCTTC; CDR3 protein: CASSVAGLLYNEQFF
clone size: few; V gene: TRBV20-1; J gene: TRBJ2-1; D gene: TRBD2; CDR3 DNA: TGCAGTGCTACCCTAGCGGGAGCGGCTTACAATGAGCAGTTCTTC; CDR3 protein: CSATLAGAAYNEQFF
clone size: many; V gene: TRBV6-2/TRBV6-3; J gene: TRBJ1-1; D gene: NA; CDR3 DNA: TGTGCCAGCAGTAACGGTTTTGGCACTGAAGCTTTCTTT; CDR3 protein: CASSNGFGTEAFF
clone size: many; V gene: TRBV20-1; J gene: TRBJ2-4; D gene: TRBD1; CDR3 DNA: TGCAGTGCTAGAGGGACAGGGGCTAGCAAAAACATTCAGTACTTC; CDR3 protein: CSARGTGASKNIQYF
clone size: NA; V gene: TRBV9; J gene: TRBJ2-1; D gene: TRBD1; CDR3 DNA: TGTGCCAGCAGCGTGGGGACAGGGGTGGAGGGCTCCTACAATGAGCAGTTCTTC; CDR3 protein: CASSVGTGVEGSYNEQFF
clone size: NA; V gene: TRBV27; J gene: TRBJ1-1; D gene: NA; CDR3 DNA: TGTGCCAGCAGTTTAGGAGGGATCAACACTGAAGCTTTCTTT; CDR3 protein: CASSLGGINTEAFF
clone size: NA; V gene: TRBV27; J gene: TRBJ2-7; D gene: NA; CDR3 DNA: TGTGCCTGCTGCGCGGGCCTCTCCTACGAGCAGTACTTC; CDR3 protein: CACCAGLSYEQYF
clone size: many; V gene: TRBV19; J gene: TRBJ1-6; D gene: TRBD1; CDR3 DNA: TGTGCCAGTAGTCCTGCCCGGGACAGGGTAGGATCACCCCTCCACTTT; CDR3 protein: CASSPARDRVGSPLHF
clone size: many; V gene: TRBV11-2; J gene: TRBJ2-2; D gene: NA; CDR3 DNA: TGTGCCAGCAGCTTAGATCGAGCGGCCGGGGAGCTGTTTTTT; CDR3 protein: CASSLDRAAGELFF
clone size: many; V gene: TRBV7-9; J gene: TRBJ2-7; D gene: NA; CDR3 DNA: TGTGCCAGCGGGTCCGGGACTTCCTACGAGCAGTACTTC; CDR3 protein: CASGSGTSYEQYF
clone size: many; V gene: TRBV20-1; J gene: TRBJ2-3; D gene: NA; CDR3 DNA: TGCAGTGCTAGAGATGTCCGGGGCACAGATACGCAGTATTTT; CDR3 protein: CSARDVRGTDTQYF
clone size: many; V gene: TRBV4-1; J gene: TRBJ1-1; D gene: TRBD1; CDR3 DNA: TGCGCCAGCAGCAGAGACAGGGGTCGGACTGAAGCTTTCTTT; CDR3 protein: CASSRDRGRTEAFF
clone size: many; V gene: TRBV19; J gene: TRBJ2-1; D gene: NA; CDR3 DNA: TGTGCCAGTAGTATAGTAGGATTTAGGATCCACAATGAGCAGTTCTTC; CDR3 protein: CASSIVGFRIHNEQFF
clone size: NA; V gene: TRBV4-2; J gene: TRBJ1-2; D gene: NA; CDR3 DNA: TGTGCCAGCAGCCAAGATTCCATCCGCCATGGCTACACCTTC; CDR3 protein: CASSQDSIRHGYTF
clone size: many; V gene: TRBV4-3; J gene: TRBJ2-3; D gene: NA; CDR3 DNA: TGCGCCAGCAGCCAAGGGGTAGCGGCCACAGATACGCAGTATTTT; CDR3 protein: CASSQGVAATDTQYF
clone size: many; V gene: TRBV4-1; J gene: TRBJ1-2; D gene: TRBD1; CDR3 DNA: TGCGCCAGCAGCCAAGAGAGGACAGGGAACTATGGCTACACCTTC; CDR3 protein: CASSQERTGNYGYTF
clone size: many; V gene: TRBV20-1; J gene: TRBJ2-1; D gene: NA; CDR3 DNA: TGCAGTGCTAGGGACTTTGGCGGGACAAACAATGAGCAGTTCTTC; CDR3 protein: CSARDFGGTNNEQFF
clone size: many; V gene: TRBV28; J gene: TRBJ2-7; D gene: TRBD1; CDR3 DNA: TGTGCCAGCAGCCAGACGGGACAGTCCTACGAGCAGTACTTC; CDR3 protein: CASSQTGQSYEQYF
clone size: few; V gene: TRBV11-3; J gene: TRBJ2-1; D gene: TRBD2; CDR3 DNA: TGTGCCAGCAGCTCCGGGACTAGATTGGGCGATGAGCAGTTCTTC; CDR3 protein: CASSSGTRLGDEQFF
clone size: few; V gene: TRBV4-3; J gene: TRBJ2-2; D gene: NA; CDR3 DNA: TGCGCCAGCAGCCAAGGACAATTCCGGGGGCTTAACACCGGGGAGCTGTTTTTT; CDR3 protein: CASSQGQFRGLNTGELFF
clone size: few; V gene: TRBV6-2/TRBV6-3; J gene: TRBJ2-3; D gene: NA; CDR3 DNA: TGTGCCAGCAGTTACCCCGGGGAGACCACAGATACGCAGTATTTT; CDR3 protein: CASSYPGETTDTQYF
clone size: many; V gene: TRBV27; J gene: TRBJ2-3; D gene: TRBD2; CDR3 DNA: TGTGCCAGCCATAGCGGGGGCGGCACAGATACGCAGTATTTT; CDR3 protein: CASHSGGGTDTQYF
clone size: many; V gene: TRBV24-1; J gene: TRBJ2-3; D gene: NA; CDR3 DNA: TGTGCCACCAGTGACAGGCAGGACCTACGTGATACGCAGTATTTT; CDR3 protein: CATSDRQDLRDTQYF
clone size: many; V gene: TRBV6-6; J gene: TRBJ2-7; D gene: NA; CDR3 DNA: TGTGCCACGCTCGACAGGACAAACTACGAGCAGTACTTC; CDR3 protein: CATLDRTNYEQYF
clone size: many; V gene: TRBV3-1; J gene: TRBJ1-2; D gene: NA; CDR3 DNA: TGTGCCAGCAGCCAAGTCGCCGGGACCGCCAACTATGGCTACACCTTC; CDR3 protein: CASSQVAGTANYGYTF
clone size: NA; V gene: TRBV29-1; J gene: TRBJ2-1; D gene: NA; CDR3 DNA: TGCAGCGTTGAAACGGGAAACAATGAGCAGTTCTTC; CDR3 protein: CSVETGNNEQFF
clone size: many; V gene: TRBV4-3; J gene: TRBJ2-1; D gene: TRBD2; CDR3 DNA: TGCGCCAGCAGCCAATACGCCGCTAGCGGGGTATACAATGAGCAGTTCTTC; CDR3 protein: CASSQYAASGVYNEQFF
clone size: many; V gene: TRBV30; J gene: TRBJ1-1; D gene: NA; CDR3 DNA: TGTGCCTGGAGTGTATGGGGCTCTGAAGCTTTCTTT; CDR3 protein: CAWSVWGSEAFF
clone size: NA; V gene: TRBV20-1; J gene: TRBJ2-7; D gene: TRBD2; CDR3 DNA: TGCAGTGCTAGAACCCAACCCGAACTAGCGATTGGCTACGAGCAGTACTTC; CDR3 protein: CSARTQPELAIGYEQYF
clone size: NA; V gene: TRBV14; J gene: TRBJ2-7; D gene: NA; CDR3 DNA: TGTGCCAGCAGCCCCAGGGGGAGGGCGTCATACGAGCAGTACTTC; CDR3 protein: CASSPRGRASYEQYF
clone size: many; V gene: TRBV3-1; J gene: TRBJ2-3; D gene: NA; CDR3 DNA: TGTGCCAGCAGCCAAGATAACAGTTACACAGATACGCAGTATTTT; CDR3 protein: CASSQDNSYTDTQYF
clone size: many; V gene: TRBV5-1; J gene: TRBJ1-1; D gene: NA; CDR3 DNA: TGCGCCAGCAGCTTGGACGCGGAGACAATGAACACTGAAGCTTTCTTT; CDR3 protein: CASSLDAETMNTEAFF
clone size: NA; V gene: TRBV9; J gene: TRBJ2-2; D gene: TRBD1; CDR3 DNA: TGTGCCAGCAGCGTATCTTGGACAGGATCGAACACCGGGGAGCTGTTTTTT; CDR3 protein: CASSVSWTGSNTGELFF
clone size: many; V gene: TRBV6-5; J gene: TRBJ2-6; D gene: NA; CDR3 DNA: TGTGCCAGCAGTTACGGGGCAGGGCCAGGTACTGGGGCCAACGTCCTGACTTTC; CDR3 protein: CASSYGAGPGTGANVLTF
clone size: few; V gene: TRBV9; J gene: TRBJ2-2; D gene: TRBD1; CDR3 DNA: TGTGCCAGCAGCTCTCCGGGACAGTTCACCGAGGAGCTGTTTTTT; CDR3 protein: CASSSPGQFTEELFF
clone size: many; V gene: TRBV6-2/TRBV6-3; J gene: TRBJ2-6; D gene: TRBD1; CDR3 DNA: TGTGCCAGCAGAGACGACCCAGGGGGCGTGTATGGGGCCAACGTCCTGACTTTC; CDR3 protein: CASRDDPGGVYGANVLTF